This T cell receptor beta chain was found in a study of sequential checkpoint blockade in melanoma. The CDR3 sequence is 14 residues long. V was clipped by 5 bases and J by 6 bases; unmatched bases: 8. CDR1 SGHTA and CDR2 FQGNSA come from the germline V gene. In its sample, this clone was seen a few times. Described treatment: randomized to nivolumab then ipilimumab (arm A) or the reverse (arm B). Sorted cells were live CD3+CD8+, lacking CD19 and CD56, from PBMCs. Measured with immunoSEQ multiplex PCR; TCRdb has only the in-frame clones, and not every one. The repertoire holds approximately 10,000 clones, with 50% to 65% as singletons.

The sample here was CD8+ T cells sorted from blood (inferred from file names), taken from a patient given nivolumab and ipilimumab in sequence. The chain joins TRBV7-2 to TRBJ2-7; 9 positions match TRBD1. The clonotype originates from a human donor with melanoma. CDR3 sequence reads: CASSRGQGRGEQYF. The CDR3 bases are TGTGCCAGCAGCAGGGGACAGGGAAGGGGCGAGCAGTACTTC.